The source of this TCR beta chain is a study of T-cell reconstitution after alpha-beta-depleted transplantation in children. It was with unique molecular identifiers that the TCRbeta library was prepared. TCRdb called the PCR reads again in MiXCR, with one record for every CDR3 protein. This sample has some 550,000 distinct CDR3 sequences, with approximately 16% found just once. Germline-derived CDR1 and CDR2 are SGHRS and YFSETQ. V shed 3 bases and J 6 bases; nucleotides not matched to a gene: 8. The CDR3 length is 15 residues. The clonotype was recovered from a human donor who donated a stem cell graft to a child with acute lymphoblastic leukemia. The specimen was PBMCs from the stem cell graft donor, collected from the stem cell graft. The rearrangement uses TRBV5-1 and TRBJ2-1, with 8 bases lining up with TRBD1. The CDR3 spells CASSSGQGGGNEQFF. CDR3 DNA sequence: TGCGCCAGCAGCTCCGGACAGGGTGGGGGCAATGAGCAGTTCTTC.